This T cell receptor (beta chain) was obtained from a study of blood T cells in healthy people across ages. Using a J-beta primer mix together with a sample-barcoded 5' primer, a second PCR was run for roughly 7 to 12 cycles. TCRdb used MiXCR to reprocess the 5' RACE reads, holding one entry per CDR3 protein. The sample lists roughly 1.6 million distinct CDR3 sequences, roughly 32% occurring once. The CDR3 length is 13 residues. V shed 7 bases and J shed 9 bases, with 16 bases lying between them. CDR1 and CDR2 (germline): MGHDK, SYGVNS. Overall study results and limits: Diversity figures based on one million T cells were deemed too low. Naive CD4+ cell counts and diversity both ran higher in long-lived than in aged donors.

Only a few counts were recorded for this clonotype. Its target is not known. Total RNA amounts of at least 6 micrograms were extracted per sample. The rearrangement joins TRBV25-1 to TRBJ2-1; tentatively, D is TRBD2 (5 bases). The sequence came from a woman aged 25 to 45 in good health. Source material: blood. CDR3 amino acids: CASIGKGVGEQFF. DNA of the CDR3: TGTGCCAGCATTGGCAAGGGAGTCGGTGAGCAGTTCTTC.